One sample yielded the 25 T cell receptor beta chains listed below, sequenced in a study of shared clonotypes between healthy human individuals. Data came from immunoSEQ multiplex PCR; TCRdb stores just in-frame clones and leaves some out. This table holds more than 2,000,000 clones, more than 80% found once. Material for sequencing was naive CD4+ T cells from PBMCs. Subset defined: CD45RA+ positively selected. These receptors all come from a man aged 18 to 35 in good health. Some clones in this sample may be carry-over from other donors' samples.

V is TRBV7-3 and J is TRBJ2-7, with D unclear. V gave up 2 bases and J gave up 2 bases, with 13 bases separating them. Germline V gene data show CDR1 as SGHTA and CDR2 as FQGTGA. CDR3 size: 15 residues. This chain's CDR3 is CASSLWQVLPYEQYF. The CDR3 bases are TGTGCCAGCAGCTTATGGCAGGTCCTCCCCTACGAGCAGTACTTC.

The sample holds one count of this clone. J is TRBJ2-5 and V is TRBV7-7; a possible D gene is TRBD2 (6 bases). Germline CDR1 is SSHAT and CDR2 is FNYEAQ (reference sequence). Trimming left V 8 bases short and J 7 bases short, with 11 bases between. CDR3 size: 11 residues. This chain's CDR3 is CASGRRGTQYF. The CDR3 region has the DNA TGTGCCAGCGGCCGGAGGGGGACCCAGTACTTC.

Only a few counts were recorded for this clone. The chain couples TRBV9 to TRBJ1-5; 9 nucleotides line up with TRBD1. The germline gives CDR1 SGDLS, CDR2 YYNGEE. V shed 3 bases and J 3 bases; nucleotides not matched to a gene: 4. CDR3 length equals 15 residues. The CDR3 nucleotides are TGTGCCAGCAGCGCCGGGACAGGGATCAATCAGCCCCAGCATTTT. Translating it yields CASSAGTGINQPQHF.

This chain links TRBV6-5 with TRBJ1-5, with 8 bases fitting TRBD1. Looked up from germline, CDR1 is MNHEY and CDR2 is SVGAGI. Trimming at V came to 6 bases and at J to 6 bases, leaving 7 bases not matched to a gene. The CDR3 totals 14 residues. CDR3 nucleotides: TGTGCCAGCAGGTCAGGGGGCACAGGTCAGCCCCAGCATTTT. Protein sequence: CASRSGGTGQPQHF.

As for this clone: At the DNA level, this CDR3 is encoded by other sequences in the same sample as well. The CDR3 DNA sequence: TGCGCCGGAGGGACAGCCCCCGGGGAGACCCAGTACTTC. Residues: CAGGTAPGETQYF. The chain has TRBV5-1 and TRBJ2-5; D might be TRBD1 (7 bases). CDR1 SGHRS and CDR2 YFSETQ come from the germline V gene. This CDR3 contains 13 residues. Trimming cost V 10 bases and J 5 bases, with 18 bases left between them.

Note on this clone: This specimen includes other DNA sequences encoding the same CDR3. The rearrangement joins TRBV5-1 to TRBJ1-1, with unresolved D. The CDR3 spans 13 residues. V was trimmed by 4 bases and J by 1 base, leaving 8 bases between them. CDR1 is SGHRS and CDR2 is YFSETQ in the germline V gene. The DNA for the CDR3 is TGCGCCAGCAGCCCTGAGGCGAACACTGAAGCTTTCTTT. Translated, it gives CASSPEANTEAFF.

The DNA for the CDR3 is TGTGCCAGCAGCGGAGACGGGACATCCTACGAGCAGTACTTC. This translates into CASSGDGTSYEQYF. The chain joins TRBV9 to TRBJ2-7; TRBD1 might be the D (6 bases). The germline V and J ends were trimmed by 3 bases and 1 base, with 11 bases remaining between them. Germline CDR1 is SGDLS and CDR2 is YYNGEE. The CDR3 spans 14 residues.

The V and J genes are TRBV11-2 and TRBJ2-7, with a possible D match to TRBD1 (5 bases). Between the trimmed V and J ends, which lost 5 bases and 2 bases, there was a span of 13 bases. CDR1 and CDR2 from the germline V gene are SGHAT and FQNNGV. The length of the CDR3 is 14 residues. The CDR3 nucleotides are TGTGCCAGCAGCGGGCGCGGACACACCTACGAGCAGTACTTC. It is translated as CASSGRGHTYEQYF.

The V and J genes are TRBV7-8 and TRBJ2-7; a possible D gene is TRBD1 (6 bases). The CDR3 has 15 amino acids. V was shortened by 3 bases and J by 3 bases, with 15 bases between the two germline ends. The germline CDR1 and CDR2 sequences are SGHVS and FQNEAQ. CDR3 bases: TGTGCCAGCAGCTTCCCCGGGACAAACCTCTACGAGCAGTACTTC. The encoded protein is CASSFPGTNLYEQYF. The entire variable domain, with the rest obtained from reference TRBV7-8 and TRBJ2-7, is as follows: GAGVSQSPRYKVAKRGQDVALRCDPISGHVSLFWYQQALGQGPEFLTYFQNEAQLDKSGLPSDRFFAERPEGSVSTLKIQRTQQEDSAVYLCASSFPGTNLYEQYFGPGTRLTVT.

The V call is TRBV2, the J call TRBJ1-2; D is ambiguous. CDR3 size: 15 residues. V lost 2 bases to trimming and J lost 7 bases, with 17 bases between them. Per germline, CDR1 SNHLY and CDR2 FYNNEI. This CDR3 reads CASSELVASTGGYTF. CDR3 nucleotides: TGTGCCAGCAGTGAATTAGTGGCATCGACTGGTGGCTACACCTTC.

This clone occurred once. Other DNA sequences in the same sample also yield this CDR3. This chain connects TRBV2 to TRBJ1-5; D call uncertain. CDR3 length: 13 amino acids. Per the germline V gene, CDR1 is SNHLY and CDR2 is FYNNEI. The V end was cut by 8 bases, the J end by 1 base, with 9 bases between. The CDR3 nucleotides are TGTGCCAGCGGCAGAGACAGCAATCAGCCCCAGCATTTT. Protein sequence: CASGRDSNQPQHF.

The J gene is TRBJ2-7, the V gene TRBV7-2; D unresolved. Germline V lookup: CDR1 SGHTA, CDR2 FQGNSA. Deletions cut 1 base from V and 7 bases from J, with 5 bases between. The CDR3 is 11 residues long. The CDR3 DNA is TGTGCCAGCAGCTTAGTTATGGAGCAGTACTTC. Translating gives CASSLVMEQYF.

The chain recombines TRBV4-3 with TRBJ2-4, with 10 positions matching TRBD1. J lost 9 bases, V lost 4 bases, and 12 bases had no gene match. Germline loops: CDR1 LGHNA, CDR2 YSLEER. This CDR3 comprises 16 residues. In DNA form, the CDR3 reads TGCGCCAGCAGCCCCGACCCCAGGGACAGGGGTGGCATTCAGTACTTC. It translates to CASSPDPRDRGGIQYF.

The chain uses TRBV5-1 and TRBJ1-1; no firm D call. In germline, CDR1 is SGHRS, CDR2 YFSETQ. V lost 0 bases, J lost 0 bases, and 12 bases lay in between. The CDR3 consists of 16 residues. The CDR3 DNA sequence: TGCGCCAGCAGCTTGGTAGCAGCTCTAATGAACACTGAAGCTTTCTTT. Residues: CASSLVAALMNTEAFF.

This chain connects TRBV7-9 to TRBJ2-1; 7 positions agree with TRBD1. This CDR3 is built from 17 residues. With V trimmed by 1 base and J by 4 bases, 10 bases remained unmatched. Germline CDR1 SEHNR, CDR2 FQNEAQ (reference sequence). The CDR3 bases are TGTGCCAGCAGCTTAGACTATTCGGGACAGCCATACAATGAGCAGTTCTTC. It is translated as CASSLDYSGQPYNEQFF.

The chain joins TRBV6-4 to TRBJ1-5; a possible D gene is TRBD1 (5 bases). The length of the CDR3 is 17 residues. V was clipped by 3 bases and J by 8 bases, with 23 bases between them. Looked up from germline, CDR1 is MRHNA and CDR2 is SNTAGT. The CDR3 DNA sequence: TGTGCCAGCAGTGATCTCGACAGACGTCTCCCCCACGAGCCCCAGCATTTT. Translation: CASSDLDRRLPHEPQHF.

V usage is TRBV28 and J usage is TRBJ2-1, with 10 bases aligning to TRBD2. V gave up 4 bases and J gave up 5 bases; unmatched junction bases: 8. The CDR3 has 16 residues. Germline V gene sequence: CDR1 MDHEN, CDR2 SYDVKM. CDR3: CASSSPTSGKHNEQFF. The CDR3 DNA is TGTGCCAGCAGTTCCCCCACTAGCGGGAAACACAATGAGCAGTTCTTC. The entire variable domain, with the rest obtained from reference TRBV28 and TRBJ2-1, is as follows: DVKVTQSSRYLVKRTGEKVFLECVQDMDHENMFWYRQDPGLGLRLIYFSYDVKMKEKGDIPEGYSVSREKKERFSLILESASTNQTSMYLCASSSPTSGKHNEQFFGPGTRLTVL.

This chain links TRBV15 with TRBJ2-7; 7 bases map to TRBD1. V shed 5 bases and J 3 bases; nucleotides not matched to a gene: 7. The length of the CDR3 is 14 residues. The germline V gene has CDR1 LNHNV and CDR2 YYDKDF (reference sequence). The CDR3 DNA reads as TGTGCCACCAGCCTTGCGACAGGGAGCTACGAGCAGTACTTC. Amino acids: CATSLATGSYEQYF.

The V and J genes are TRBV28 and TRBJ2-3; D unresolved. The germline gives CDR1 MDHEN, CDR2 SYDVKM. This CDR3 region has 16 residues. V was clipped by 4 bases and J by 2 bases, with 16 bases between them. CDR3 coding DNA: TGTGCCAGCAGTTCGCCAGATCTGATCAACACAGATACGCAGTATTTT. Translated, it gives CASSSPDLINTDTQYF. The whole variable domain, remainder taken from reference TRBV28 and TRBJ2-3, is DVKVTQSSRYLVKRTGEKVFLECVQDMDHENMFWYRQDPGLGLRLIYFSYDVKMKEKGDIPEGYSVSREKKERFSLILESASTNQTSMYLCASSSPDLINTDTQYFGPGTRLTVL.

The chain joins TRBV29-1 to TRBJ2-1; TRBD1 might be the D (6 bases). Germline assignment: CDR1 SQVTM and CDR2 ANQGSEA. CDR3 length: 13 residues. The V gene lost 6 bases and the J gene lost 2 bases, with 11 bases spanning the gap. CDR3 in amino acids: CSVKTGTYNEQFF. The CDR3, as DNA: TGCAGCGTGAAGACAGGTACCTACAATGAGCAGTTCTTC.

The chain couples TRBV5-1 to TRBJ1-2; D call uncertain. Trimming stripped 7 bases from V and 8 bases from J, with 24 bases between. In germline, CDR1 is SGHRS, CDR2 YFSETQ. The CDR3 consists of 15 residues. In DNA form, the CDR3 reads TGCGCCAGCCTCGACCAGCCAGATTCTTTCGCCGGCTACACCTTC. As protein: CASLDQPDSFAGYTF.

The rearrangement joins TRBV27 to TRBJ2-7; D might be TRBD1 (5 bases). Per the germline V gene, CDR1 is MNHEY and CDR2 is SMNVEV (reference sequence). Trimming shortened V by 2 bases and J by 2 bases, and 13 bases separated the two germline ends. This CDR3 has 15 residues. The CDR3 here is CASSLGWGSPYEQYF. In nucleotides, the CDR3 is TGTGCCAGCAGTTTAGGATGGGGCAGCCCCTACGAGCAGTACTTC.

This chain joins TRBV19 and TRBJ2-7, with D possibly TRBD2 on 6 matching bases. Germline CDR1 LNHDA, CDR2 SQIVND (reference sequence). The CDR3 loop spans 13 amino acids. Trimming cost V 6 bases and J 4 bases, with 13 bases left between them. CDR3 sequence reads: CASSGTPYYEQYF. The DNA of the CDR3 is TGTGCCAGTAGCGGGACTCCTTATTACGAGCAGTACTTC. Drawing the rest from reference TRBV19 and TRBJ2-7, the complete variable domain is DGGITQSPKYLFRKEGQNVTLSCEQNLNHDAMYWYRQDPGQGLRLIYYSQIVNDFQKGDIAEGYSVSREKKESFPLTVTSAQKNPTAFYLCASSGTPYYEQYFGPGTRLTVT.

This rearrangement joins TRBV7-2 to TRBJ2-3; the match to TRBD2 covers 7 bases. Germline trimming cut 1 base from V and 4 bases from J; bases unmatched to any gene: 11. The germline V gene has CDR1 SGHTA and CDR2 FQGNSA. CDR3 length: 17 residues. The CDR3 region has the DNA TGTGCCAGCAGCTTAGTGGTCGGGAGCGGGACGGCAGATACGCAGTATTTT. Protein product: CASSLVVGSGTADTQYF.

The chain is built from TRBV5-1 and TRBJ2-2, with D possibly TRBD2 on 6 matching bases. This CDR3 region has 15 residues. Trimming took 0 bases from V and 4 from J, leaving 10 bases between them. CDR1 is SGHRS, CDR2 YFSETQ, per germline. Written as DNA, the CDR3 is TGCGCCAGCAGCTTGGCGGGAGAGGGCACCGGGGAGCTGTTTTTT. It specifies CASSLAGEGTGELFF.